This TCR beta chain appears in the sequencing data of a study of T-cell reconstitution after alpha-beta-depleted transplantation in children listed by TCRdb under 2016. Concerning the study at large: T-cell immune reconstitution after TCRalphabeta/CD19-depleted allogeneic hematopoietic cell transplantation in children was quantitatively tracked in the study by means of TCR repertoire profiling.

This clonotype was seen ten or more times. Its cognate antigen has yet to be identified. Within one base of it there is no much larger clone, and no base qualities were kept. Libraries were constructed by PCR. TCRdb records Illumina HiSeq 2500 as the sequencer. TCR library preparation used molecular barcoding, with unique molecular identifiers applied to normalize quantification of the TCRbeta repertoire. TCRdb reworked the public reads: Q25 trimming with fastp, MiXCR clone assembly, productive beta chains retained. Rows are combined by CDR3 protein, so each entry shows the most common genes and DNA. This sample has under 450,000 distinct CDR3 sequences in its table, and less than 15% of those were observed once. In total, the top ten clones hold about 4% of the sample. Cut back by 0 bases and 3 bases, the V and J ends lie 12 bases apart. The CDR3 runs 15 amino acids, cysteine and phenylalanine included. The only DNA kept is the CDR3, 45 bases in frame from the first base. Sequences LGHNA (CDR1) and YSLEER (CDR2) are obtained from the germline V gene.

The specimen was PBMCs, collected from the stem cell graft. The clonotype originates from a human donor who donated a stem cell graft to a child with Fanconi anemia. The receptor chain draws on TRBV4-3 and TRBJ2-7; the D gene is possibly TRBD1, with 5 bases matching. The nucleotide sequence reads TGCGCCAGCAGCCAAGAAGCACAGGAGTACTACGAGCAGTACTTC. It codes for CASSQEAQEYYEQYF.